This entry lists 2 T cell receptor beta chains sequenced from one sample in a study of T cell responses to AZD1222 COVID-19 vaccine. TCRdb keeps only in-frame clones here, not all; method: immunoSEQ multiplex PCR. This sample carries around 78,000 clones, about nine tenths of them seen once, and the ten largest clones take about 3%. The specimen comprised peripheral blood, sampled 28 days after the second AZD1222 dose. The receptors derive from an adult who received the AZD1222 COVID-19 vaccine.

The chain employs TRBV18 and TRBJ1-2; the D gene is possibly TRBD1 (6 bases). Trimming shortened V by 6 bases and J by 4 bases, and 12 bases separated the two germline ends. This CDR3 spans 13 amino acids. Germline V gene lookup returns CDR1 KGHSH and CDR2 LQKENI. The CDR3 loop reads CASSRTELYGYTF. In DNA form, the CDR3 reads TGTGCCAGCTCGCGGACAGAACTCTATGGCTACACCTTC.

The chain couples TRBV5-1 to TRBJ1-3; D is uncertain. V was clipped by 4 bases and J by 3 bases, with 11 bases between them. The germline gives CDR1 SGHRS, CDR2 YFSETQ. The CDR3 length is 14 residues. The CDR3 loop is CASSPGPVGNTIYF. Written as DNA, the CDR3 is TGCGCCAGCAGCCCAGGACCGGTTGGAAACACCATATATTTT.